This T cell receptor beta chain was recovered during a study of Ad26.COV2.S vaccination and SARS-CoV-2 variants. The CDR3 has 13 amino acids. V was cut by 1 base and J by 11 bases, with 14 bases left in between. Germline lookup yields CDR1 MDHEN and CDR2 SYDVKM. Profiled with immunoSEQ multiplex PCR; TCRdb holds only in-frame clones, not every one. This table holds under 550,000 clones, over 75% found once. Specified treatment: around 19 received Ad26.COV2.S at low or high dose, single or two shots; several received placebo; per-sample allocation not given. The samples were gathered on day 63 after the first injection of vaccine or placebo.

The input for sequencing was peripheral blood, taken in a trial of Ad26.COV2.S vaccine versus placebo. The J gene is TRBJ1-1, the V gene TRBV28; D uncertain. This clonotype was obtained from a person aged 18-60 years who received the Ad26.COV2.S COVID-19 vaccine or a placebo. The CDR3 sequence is CASSLSGLQWAFF. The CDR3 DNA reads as TGTGCCAGCAGTTTATCCGGACTCCAGTGGGCTTTCTTT.